The rows below give T cell receptor beta chains drawn from one sample of a study of vaccination and CD4 T cells after COVID-19. TCRdb recomputed calls from the PCR reads with MiXCR, one row per CDR3 protein. Among approximately 9,700 distinct CDR3 sequences listed, roughly two thirds were seen once. These receptors have no identified antigens. The sample consisted of CD4+ T cells from blood, cultured in vitro. These receptors were collected from a human donor who had recovered from COVID-19. CDR3s include the opening cysteine and the closing phenylalanine or tryptophan. The order of the fields is D gene, clone size, CDR3 length, V gene, J gene, CDR3 DNA, CDR3 protein. A D gene is named only where the DNA matches it firmly. The size entry is marked missing in some rows and otherwise reads once, few, many or a size class.

d_call: TRBD1
clone_size: NA
cdr3_length: 16
v_call: TRBV12-3/TRBV12-4
j_call: TRBJ1-5
cdr3_nt: TGTGCCAGCAGTTTAAGGCAGGGGGAGGGCAATCAGCCCCAGCATTTT
cdr3_aa: CASSLRQGEGNQPQHF

d_call: TRBD1
clone_size: NA
cdr3_length: 13
v_call: TRBV28
j_call: TRBJ1-2
cdr3_nt: TGTGCCAGCAGTCGACAGGGGGCTGGGGGCTACACCTTC
cdr3_aa: CASSRQGAGGYTF

d_call: NA
clone_size: NA
cdr3_length: 15
v_call: TRBV19
j_call: TRBJ1-2
cdr3_nt: TGTGCCAGTACTAGGTCGACAGCCATAAACTATGGCTACACCTTC
cdr3_aa: CASTRSTAINYGYTF

d_call: TRBD1
clone_size: NA
cdr3_length: 12
v_call: TRBV12-3/TRBV12-4
j_call: TRBJ1-6
cdr3_nt: TGTGCCAGCGGGACAGGGAATTCACCCCTCCACTTT
cdr3_aa: CASGTGNSPLHF

d_call: NA
clone_size: once
cdr3_length: 16
v_call: TRBV6-1
j_call: TRBJ1-6
cdr3_nt: TGTGCCACCAGGCTCCTCCTGAGCTCCTATAATTCACCCCTCCACTTT
cdr3_aa: CATRLLLSSYNSPLHF

d_call: NA
clone_size: once
cdr3_length: 14
v_call: TRBV7-2
j_call: TRBJ1-2
cdr3_nt: TGTGCCAGCAGCCCCCAGCGGAACCACTATGGCTACACCTTC
cdr3_aa: CASSPQRNHYGYTF

d_call: NA
clone_size: NA
cdr3_length: 14
v_call: TRBV19
j_call: TRBJ1-1
cdr3_nt: TGTGCCAGTAGTGAAACAGGGATGGACACTGAAGCTTTCTTT
cdr3_aa: CASSETGMDTEAFF

d_call: NA
clone_size: few
cdr3_length: 15
v_call: TRBV21-1
j_call: TRBJ1-2
cdr3_nt: TGTGCCAGCAGCAAATGGTTCCAGGGGGCGGGGGGCTACACCTTC
cdr3_aa: CASSKWFQGAGGYTF

d_call: NA
clone_size: large
cdr3_length: 15
v_call: TRBV27
j_call: TRBJ1-5
cdr3_nt: TGTGCCAGCAGTTTCCGGGGGTCTAGTAATCAGCCCCAGCATTTT
cdr3_aa: CASSFRGSSNQPQHF

d_call: TRBD2
clone_size: NA
cdr3_length: 13
v_call: TRBV27
j_call: TRBJ2-5
cdr3_nt: TGTGCCAGCAGGGTTTCGGGGGGTGAGACCCAGTACTTC
cdr3_aa: CASRVSGGETQYF

d_call: NA
clone_size: NA
cdr3_length: 13
v_call: TRBV10-1
j_call: TRBJ1-5
cdr3_nt: TGCGCCAGCAGTGACTACGGGAATCAGCCCCAGCATTTT
cdr3_aa: CASSDYGNQPQHF

d_call: NA
clone_size: few
cdr3_length: 12
v_call: TRBV6-2/TRBV6-3
j_call: TRBJ2-7
cdr3_nt: TGTGCCAGCAGCCCTCGGAGAGCCGAGCAGTACTTC
cdr3_aa: CASSPRRAEQYF

d_call: NA
clone_size: few
cdr3_length: 14
v_call: TRBV6-1
j_call: TRBJ1-2
cdr3_nt: TGTGCCAGCAGTCTGGGGTTAGCTAACTATGGCTACACCTTC
cdr3_aa: CASSLGLANYGYTF

d_call: TRBD1
clone_size: few
cdr3_length: 15
v_call: TRBV7-8
j_call: TRBJ1-5
cdr3_nt: TGTGCCAGCAGCGCGGACAGGGGGCTGGACCAGCCCCAGCATTTT
cdr3_aa: CASSADRGLDQPQHF

d_call: TRBD1
clone_size: NA
cdr3_length: 15
v_call: TRBV15
j_call: TRBJ2-7
cdr3_nt: TGTGCCACCAGCAGAGCCCCGCAGGGGGCTGGCGAGCAGTACTTC
cdr3_aa: CATSRAPQGAGEQYF

d_call: TRBD1
clone_size: NA
cdr3_length: 13
v_call: TRBV20-1
j_call: TRBJ1-2
cdr3_nt: TGCAGTGCTAGCAGGGGGCAGCACTATGGCTACACCTTC
cdr3_aa: CSASRGQHYGYTF

d_call: TRBD1
clone_size: few
cdr3_length: 16
v_call: TRBV6-1
j_call: TRBJ1-5
cdr3_nt: TGTGCCAGCAGTGAAGGCCAGGGGGCGGGCAATCAGCCCCAGCATTTT
cdr3_aa: CASSEGQGAGNQPQHF

d_call: NA
clone_size: NA
cdr3_length: 15
v_call: TRBV14
j_call: TRBJ2-5
cdr3_nt: TGTGCCAGCAGCCAAGGAGCGTGGCGGAAAGAGACCCAGTACTTC
cdr3_aa: CASSQGAWRKETQYF

d_call: TRBD1
clone_size: few
cdr3_length: 17
v_call: TRBV15
j_call: TRBJ1-2
cdr3_nt: TGTGCCACCAGCAGAGAAGGGACAGGGGGAGCTAACTATGGCTACACCTTC
cdr3_aa: CATSREGTGGANYGYTF

d_call: NA
clone_size: NA
cdr3_length: 15
v_call: TRBV19
j_call: TRBJ2-7
cdr3_nt: TGTGCCAGTAGTATAGTGAGACATAGCTCCTACGAGCAGTACTTC
cdr3_aa: CASSIVRHSSYEQYF

d_call: NA
clone_size: few
cdr3_length: 15
v_call: TRBV6-1
j_call: TRBJ1-1
cdr3_nt: TGTGCCAGCAGTGATCTTGGGAGGGGGAACACTGAAGCTTTCTTT
cdr3_aa: CASSDLGRGNTEAFF

d_call: NA
clone_size: NA
cdr3_length: 15
v_call: TRBV19
j_call: TRBJ2-7
cdr3_nt: TGTGCCAGTAGTATGGGTGGGGTTCACGTCGGCGAGCAGTACTTC
cdr3_aa: CASSMGGVHVGEQYF

d_call: NA
clone_size: NA
cdr3_length: 12
v_call: TRBV2
j_call: TRBJ2-5
cdr3_nt: TGTGCCAGCAGTGGGGACATGTGGACCCAGTACTTC
cdr3_aa: CASSGDMWTQYF

d_call: NA
clone_size: once
cdr3_length: 13
v_call: TRBV20-1
j_call: TRBJ2-5
cdr3_nt: TGCAGTGCTAGAACTACTAATCAAGAGACCCAGTACTTC
cdr3_aa: CSARTTNQETQYF

d_call: TRBD1
clone_size: NA
cdr3_length: 14
v_call: TRBV7-9
j_call: TRBJ2-5
cdr3_nt: TGTGCCAGCAGCTTAGGCAGGGGGCGAGAGACCCAGTACTTC
cdr3_aa: CASSLGRGRETQYF

d_call: NA
clone_size: NA
cdr3_length: 14
v_call: TRBV7-3
j_call: TRBJ2-7
cdr3_nt: TGTGCCAGCAGCTTACGCGGAGGATCCTACGAGCAGTACTTC
cdr3_aa: CASSLRGGSYEQYF

d_call: NA
clone_size: NA
cdr3_length: 15
v_call: TRBV7-8
j_call: TRBJ1-5
cdr3_nt: TGTGCCAGCAGCTTCGGATATGATAGCAATCAGCCCCAGCATTTT
cdr3_aa: CASSFGYDSNQPQHF

d_call: NA
clone_size: NA
cdr3_length: 14
v_call: TRBV15
j_call: TRBJ2-3
cdr3_nt: TGTGCCACCAGCAGTGGACAGCTCACAGATACGCAGTATTTT
cdr3_aa: CATSSGQLTDTQYF

d_call: NA
clone_size: NA
cdr3_length: 15
v_call: TRBV28
j_call: TRBJ1-1
cdr3_nt: TGTGCCAGCAGCTATCCGGGGGTAGCGAACACTGAAGCTTTCTTT
cdr3_aa: CASSYPGVANTEAFF

d_call: NA
clone_size: NA
cdr3_length: 11
v_call: TRBV20-1
j_call: TRBJ2-7
cdr3_nt: TGCAGTGCTAAGACCCCCAGGGAGCAGTACTTC
cdr3_aa: CSAKTPREQYF

d_call: NA
clone_size: NA
cdr3_length: 18
v_call: TRBV15
j_call: TRBJ1-4
cdr3_nt: TGTGCCACCAGCAGAGATCTGGTCGGAGGTGGAACTAATGAAAAACTGTTTTTT
cdr3_aa: CATSRDLVGGGTNEKLFF

d_call: NA
clone_size: NA
cdr3_length: 15
v_call: TRBV6-1
j_call: TRBJ1-1
cdr3_nt: TGTGCCAGCAGTGAAGGGTACGGCGAGAACACTGAAGCTTTCTTT
cdr3_aa: CASSEGYGENTEAFF

d_call: NA
clone_size: few
cdr3_length: 15
v_call: TRBV15
j_call: TRBJ2-5
cdr3_nt: TGTGCCACCAGCAGAGATGACAGTTGGGGGGAGACCCAGTACTTC
cdr3_aa: CATSRDDSWGETQYF

d_call: NA
clone_size: NA
cdr3_length: 15
v_call: TRBV20-1
j_call: TRBJ2-5
cdr3_nt: TGCAGTGCTAGAGAGGGACATGGCCCGAGGGAGACCCAGTACTTC
cdr3_aa: CSAREGHGPRETQYF

d_call: TRBD1
clone_size: NA
cdr3_length: 16
v_call: TRBV10-1
j_call: TRBJ2-3
cdr3_nt: TGCGCCAGCCAAACCGGGACAGGGGGCCTCACAGATACGCAGTATTTT
cdr3_aa: CASQTGTGGLTDTQYF

d_call: NA
clone_size: NA
cdr3_length: 13
v_call: TRBV6-1
j_call: TRBJ1-2
cdr3_nt: TGTGCCAGCAGTCAAACAGGGAACTATGGCTACACCTTC
cdr3_aa: CASSQTGNYGYTF

d_call: TRBD2
clone_size: NA
cdr3_length: 19
v_call: TRBV27
j_call: TRBJ2-5
cdr3_nt: TGTGCCAGCAGTTCAGGGGACGGGGGACTAGCGGGAGGGCGGGAGACCCAGTACTTC
cdr3_aa: CASSSGDGGLAGGRETQYF

d_call: TRBD2
clone_size: NA
cdr3_length: 17
v_call: TRBV20-1
j_call: TRBJ2-7
cdr3_nt: TGCAGTGCTAGTGCTGGGGGACTAGCGGGAGCACCCTACGAGCAGTACTTC
cdr3_aa: CSASAGGLAGAPYEQYF

d_call: TRBD2
clone_size: few
cdr3_length: 16
v_call: TRBV7-2
j_call: TRBJ2-5
cdr3_nt: TGTGCCAGCAGCCCCGGGACTAGCGGGAGTTATGAGACCCAGTACTTC
cdr3_aa: CASSPGTSGSYETQYF

d_call: TRBD1
clone_size: NA
cdr3_length: 14
v_call: TRBV6-1
j_call: TRBJ1-5
cdr3_nt: TGTGCCAGCAGCCTAGACAGGGTGGGTCAGCCCCAGCATTTT
cdr3_aa: CASSLDRVGQPQHF

d_call: NA
clone_size: NA
cdr3_length: 14
v_call: TRBV7-6
j_call: TRBJ1-5
cdr3_nt: TGTGCCAGCAGCTTAGGGGGAGGAAATCAGCCCCAGCATTTT
cdr3_aa: CASSLGGGNQPQHF

d_call: NA
clone_size: NA
cdr3_length: 13
v_call: TRBV7-6
j_call: TRBJ1-5
cdr3_nt: TGTGCCAGCAGTTCTCAGGAATCTCAGCCCCAGCATTTT
cdr3_aa: CASSSQESQPQHF

d_call: TRBD2
clone_size: NA
cdr3_length: 15
v_call: TRBV4-1
j_call: TRBJ2-3
cdr3_nt: TGCGCCAGCAGCCAAGTACTAGCGGGATCCGCCGCGCAGTATTTT
cdr3_aa: CASSQVLAGSAAQYF

d_call: TRBD1
clone_size: NA
cdr3_length: 15
v_call: TRBV6-1
j_call: TRBJ2-7
cdr3_nt: TGTGCCAGCAGTCCCACCGGGACAGGGTCCAACGAGCAGTACTTC
cdr3_aa: CASSPTGTGSNEQYF

d_call: NA
clone_size: NA
cdr3_length: 13
v_call: TRBV7-2
j_call: TRBJ1-2
cdr3_nt: TGTGCCAGCAGCTTAGCGCTAAGTTCTGGCTACACCTTC
cdr3_aa: CASSLALSSGYTF

d_call: NA
clone_size: NA
cdr3_length: 14
v_call: TRBV19
j_call: TRBJ2-5
cdr3_nt: TGTGCCAGTAGTATAGTAGGGGGGGTGGAGACCCAGTACTTC
cdr3_aa: CASSIVGGVETQYF